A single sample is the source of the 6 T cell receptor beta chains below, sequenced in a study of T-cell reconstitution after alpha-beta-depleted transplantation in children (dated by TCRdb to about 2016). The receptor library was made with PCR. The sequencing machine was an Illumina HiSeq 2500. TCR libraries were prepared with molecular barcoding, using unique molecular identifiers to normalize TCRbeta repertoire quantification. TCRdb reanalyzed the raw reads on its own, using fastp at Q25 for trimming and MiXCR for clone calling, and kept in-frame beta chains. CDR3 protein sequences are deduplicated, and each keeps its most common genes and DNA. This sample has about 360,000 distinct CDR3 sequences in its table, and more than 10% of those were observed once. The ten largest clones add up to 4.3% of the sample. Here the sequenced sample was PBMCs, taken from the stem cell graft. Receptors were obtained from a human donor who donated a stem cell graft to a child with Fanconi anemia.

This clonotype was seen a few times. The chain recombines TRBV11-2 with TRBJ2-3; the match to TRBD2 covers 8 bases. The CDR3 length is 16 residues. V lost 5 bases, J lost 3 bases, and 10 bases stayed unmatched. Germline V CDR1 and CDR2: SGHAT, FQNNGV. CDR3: CASSRRGAHQTDTQYF. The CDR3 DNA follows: TGTGCCAGCAGCCGGCGGGGGGCCCATCAGACAGATACGCAGTATTTT.

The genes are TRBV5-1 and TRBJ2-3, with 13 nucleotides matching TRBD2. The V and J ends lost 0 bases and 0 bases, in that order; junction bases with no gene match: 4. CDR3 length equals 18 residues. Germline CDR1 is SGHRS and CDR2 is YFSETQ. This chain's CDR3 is CASSLGLTSGGSTDTQYF. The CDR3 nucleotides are TGCGCCAGCAGCTTGGGTCTGACTAGCGGGGGGAGCACAGATACGCAGTATTTT. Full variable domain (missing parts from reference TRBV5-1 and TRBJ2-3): KAGVTQTPRYLIKTRGQQVTLSCSPISGHRSVSWYQQTPGQGLQFLFEYFSETQRNKGNFPGRFSGRQFSNSRSEMNVSTLELGDSALYLCASSLGLTSGGSTDTQYFGPGTRLTVL.

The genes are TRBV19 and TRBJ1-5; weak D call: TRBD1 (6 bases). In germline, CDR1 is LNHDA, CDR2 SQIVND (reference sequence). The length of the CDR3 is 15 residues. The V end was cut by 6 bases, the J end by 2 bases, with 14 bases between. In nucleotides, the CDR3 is TGTGCCAGTAGAATGGCGGCAGGGGGCAATCAGCCCCAGCATTTT. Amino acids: CASRMAAGGNQPQHF.

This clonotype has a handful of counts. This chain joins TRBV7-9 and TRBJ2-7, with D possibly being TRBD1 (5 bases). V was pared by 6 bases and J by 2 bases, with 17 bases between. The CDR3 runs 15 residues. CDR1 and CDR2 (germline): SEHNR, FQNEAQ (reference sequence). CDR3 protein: CASSAAGKDPYEQYF. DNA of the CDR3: TGTGCCAGCAGTGCAGCAGGGAAAGACCCCTACGAGCAGTACTTC.

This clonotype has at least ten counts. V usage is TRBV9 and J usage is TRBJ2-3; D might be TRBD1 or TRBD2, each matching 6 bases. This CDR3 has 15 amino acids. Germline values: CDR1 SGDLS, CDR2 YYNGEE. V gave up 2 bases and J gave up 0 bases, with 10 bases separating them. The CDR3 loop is CASSVRGDSTDTQYF. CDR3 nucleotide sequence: TGTGCCAGCAGCGTTAGGGGGGATAGCACAGATACGCAGTATTTT.

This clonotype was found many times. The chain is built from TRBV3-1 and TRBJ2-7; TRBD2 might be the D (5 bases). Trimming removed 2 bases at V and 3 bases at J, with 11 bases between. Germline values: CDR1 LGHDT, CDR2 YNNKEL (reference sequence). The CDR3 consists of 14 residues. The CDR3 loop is CASSQFGLHYEQYF. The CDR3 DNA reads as TGTGCCAGCAGCCAATTTGGACTCCACTACGAGCAGTACTTC.